These 17 T cell receptor beta chains came from one sample sequenced in a study of low-dose radiotherapy and immunotherapy resistance in tumors. cDNA synthesis used a TRAV/TRBV-specific primer set for both chains. TCRs underwent approximately 20 PCR cycles of amplification with a constant-region primer and V-primer adapter. One entry per CDR3 protein, called by TCRdb with MiXCR from the reads. Among 95,000 to 100,000 distinct CDR3 sequences, less than 25% were seen once, and the ten largest hold approximately 4%. Time point here: after trial treatment. Noted treatment: LDRT plus nivolumab, ipilimumab, low-dose cyclophosphamide and aspirin (RACIN trial). Sequences were derived from PBMCs, sampled after low-dose radiotherapy plus immunotherapy. The receptors stem from a male donor with prostate cancer.

This rearrangement joins TRBV5-5 to TRBJ2-1; 7 bases agree with TRBD1. Germline values: CDR1 SGHKS, CDR2 YYEKEE (reference sequence). The CDR3 totals 16 residues. J gave up 2 bases and V 4 bases, and 9 bases lay outside the gene matches. Here the CDR3 reads CASSLPWTGAYNEQFF. The DNA of the CDR3 is TGTGCCAGCAGCCTTCCCTGGACAGGAGCCTACAATGAGCAGTTCTTC.

This chain links TRBV20-1 with TRBJ2-6, with D perhaps matching TRBD2 (6 bases). CDR3 length equals 16 residues. Deletions cut 1 base from V and 0 bases from J, with 10 bases between. The germline V gene encodes CDR1 DFQATT and CDR2 SNEGSKA (reference sequence). As DNA, the CDR3 is TGCAGTGCTAGAGGGGACTCCCGCTCTGGGGCCAACGTCCTGACTTTC. Its translation is CSARGDSRSGANVLTF.

The CDR3 nucleotides read TGTGCCAGCAGCGCCGGGACAGCGAGTCATGGCTACACCTTC. Its translation is CASSAGTASHGYTF. This sequence joins TRBV9 and TRBJ1-2; 7 positions match TRBD1. Unmatched junction bases numbered 8, after V lost 3 bases and J lost 6 bases. Germline values: CDR1 SGDLS, CDR2 YYNGEE. The CDR3 consists of 14 residues. The variable domain in full, with the rest retrieved from reference TRBV9 and TRBJ1-2, is DSGVTQTPKHLITATGQRVTLRCSPRSGDLSVYWYQQSLDQGLQFLIQYYNGEERAKGNILERFSAQQFPDLHSELNLSSLELGDSALYFCASSAGTASHGYTFGSGTRLTVV.

Ten or more counts support this clonotype. This chain links TRBV7-6 with TRBJ2-7, with a tentative D call TRBD2 (5 bases). Trimming removed 1 base at V and 3 bases at J, with 13 bases between. Germline lookup yields CDR1 SGHVS and CDR2 FNYEAQ. CDR3 length: 15 amino acids. Here the CDR3 reads CASSLDRGISYEQYF. CDR3 nucleotides: TGTGCCAGCAGCTTAGATCGGGGAATCAGCTACGAGCAGTACTTC.

This chain connects TRBV19 to TRBJ1-4; a weak D match, TRBD1 (6 bases). The germline gives CDR1 LNHDA, CDR2 SQIVND (reference sequence). V shed 4 bases and J shed 17 bases, with 35 bases lying between them. The CDR3 runs 18 residues. CDR3 region: CASSTPPADSTLPMVFFF. The CDR3 DNA reads as TGTGCCAGTAGTACGCCGCCGGCGGACAGTACCCTACCAATGGTGTTTTTTTTT.

In regard to this clonotype: A far larger clone lies a single base away; this is likely a read error. This chain connects TRBV5-8 to TRBJ1-1, with TRBD1 as a possible D gene (5 bases). Deletions cut 0 bases from V and 1 base from J, with 10 bases between. In germline, CDR1 is SGHTS, CDR2 YDEGEE. This CDR3 has 15 amino acids. In nucleotides, the CDR3 is TGTGCCAGCAGCTTGGCTGCCGGGGCGAACACTGAAGCTTTCTTT. Translating it yields CASSLAAGANTEAFF.

This clonotype was counted ten times or more. This chain links TRBV29-1 with TRBJ2-7; D unclear. V was cut by 5 bases and J by 2 bases, with 16 bases left in between. The CDR3 is 14 residues long. Germline-derived CDR1 and CDR2 are SQVTM and ANQGSEA. The CDR3 protein is CSVFFLRVPYEQYF. CDR3 in DNA: TGCAGCGTTTTTTTCCTAAGGGTCCCCTACGAGCAGTACTTC.

This clonotype was counted many times. V gene TRBV20-1 combines with J gene TRBJ2-3; 8 bases agree with TRBD2. Germline V gene data show CDR1 as DFQATT and CDR2 as SNEGSKA (reference sequence). V dropped 1 base and J dropped 5; count of bases not matched to a gene: 2. The CDR3 spans 13 residues. For the CDR3, the DNA is TGCAGTGCTAGAGCGGGGGGGCAAGATACGCAGTATTTT. It specifies CSARAGGQDTQYF.

Many counts were recorded for this clonotype. The chain couples TRBV2 to TRBJ2-3, with D perhaps being TRBD1 or TRBD2 (6 bases each). Germline-derived CDR1 and CDR2 are SNHLY and FYNNEI. The germline V and J ends were trimmed by 10 bases and 0 bases, with 14 bases remaining between them. The CDR3 extends over 14 amino acids. CDR3 protein: CATLQGLSTDTQYF. The CDR3 DNA is TGTGCCACCCTACAGGGACTTAGCACAGATACGCAGTATTTT.

This clonotype was observed once. The gene calls are TRBV5-4 and TRBJ2-5; tentatively, D is TRBD1 or TRBD2 (5 bases each). CDR1 and CDR2 from the germline V gene are SGHNT and YYREEE (reference sequence). The CDR3 sequence is 13 residues long. Trimming pared 2 bases from V and 7 bases from J, leaving 12 bases between. The CDR3 nucleotides read TGTGCCAGCAGCTTTGAGGATGGGGGGACCCAGTACTTC. Translation: CASSFEDGGTQYF.

This clonotype was seen many times. The rearrangement joins TRBV9 to TRBJ2-2; D gene unclear. V was trimmed by 7 bases and J by 0 bases, leaving 10 bases between them. CDR1 and CDR2 from the germline V gene are SGDLS and YYNGEE. CDR3 size: 14 residues. The CDR3 coding sequence is TGTGCCAGCCGAGGCGGAACGAACACCGGGGAGCTGTTTTTT. Its translation is CASRGGTNTGELFF.

Ten or more counts support this clonotype. V gene TRBV7-8 combines with J gene TRBJ2-1; TRBD2 aligns across 8 bases. V lost 2 bases to trimming and J lost 4 bases; unmatched junction nucleotides: 7. Germline lookup yields CDR1 SGHVS and CDR2 FQNEAQ. The length of the CDR3 is 16 residues. The CDR3: CASSLTSGRTYNEQFF. The CDR3 DNA is TGTGCCAGCAGCTTAACTAGCGGTAGGACTTACAATGAGCAGTTCTTC.

The chain links TRBV5-1 to TRBJ1-4, with D tentatively TRBD1 (6 bases). V lost 4 bases, J lost 0 bases, and 10 bases lay in between. Germline CDR1 and CDR2: SGHRS and YFSETQ. The CDR3 extends over 15 amino acids. Here the CDR3 reads CASSTGRATNEKLFF. Written as DNA, the CDR3 is TGCGCCAGCAGCACAGGGCGGGCAACTAATGAAAAACTGTTTTTT. Looking up the rest from reference TRBV5-1 and TRBJ1-4 gives the full variable domain: KAGVTQTPRYLIKTRGQQVTLSCSPISGHRSVSWYQQTPGQGLQFLFEYFSETQRNKGNFPGRFSGRQFSNSRSEMNVSTLELGDSALYLCASSTGRATNEKLFFGSGTQLSVL.

This clonotype was seen ten or more times. V and J are TRBV29-1 and TRBJ2-2, with D maybe TRBD1 (5 bases). V lost 0 bases and J lost 1, with 12 bases in between. The CDR3 sequence is 16 residues long. CDR1 is SQVTM and CDR2 is ANQGSEA in the germline V gene. The CDR3 coding sequence is TGCAGCGTTGAAGATTGGGCAGGGCAGAACACCGGGGAGCTGTTTTTT. Translation gives CSVEDWAGQNTGELFF.

This clonotype was observed at least ten times. An end of the junction differs from the germline gene, which may be a read error. The rearrangement uses TRBV20-1 and TRBJ1-1, with no clear D. The germline V gene encodes CDR1 DFQATT and CDR2 SNEGSKA (reference sequence). The CDR3 length is 9 residues. CDR3 sequence (DNA): TGCAGTGCTAGAGATTTTCAGGACTTT. It specifies CSARDFQDF.

This clonotype was seen at least ten times. The gene calls are TRBV2 and TRBJ1-2; tentatively, D is TRBD1 (6 bases). The germline V gene has CDR1 SNHLY and CDR2 FYNNEI. The CDR3 has 15 amino acids. The V and J ends lost 11 bases and 2 bases respectively, with 21 bases between them. CDR3 sequence: CAGQYRTAPNYGYTF. The CDR3 DNA reads as TGTGCCGGCCAGTACCGGACAGCCCCGAACTATGGCTACACCTTC.

The J gene is TRBJ1-2, the V gene TRBV19, with a possible D match to TRBD1 (5 bases). The germline gives CDR1 LNHDA, CDR2 SQIVND (reference sequence). Trimming cost V 9 bases and J 10 bases, with 15 bases left between them. There are 11 residues in the CDR3. The CDR3 spells CASVEGFSYTF. CDR3 nucleotide sequence: TGTGCCAGCGTCGAGGGGTTCTCCTACACCTTC.